These T cell receptor beta chains were read from a single sample in a study of beta chain features in type 1 diabetes. This table comes from immunoSEQ multiplex PCR, and its TCRdb copy is limited to in-frame clones, with some not included. Here the sample spans roughly 370,000 clones, 11% to 15% being singletons. Input material: naive CD4+ T cells from blood. The source of these receptors is a man under 40 in good health. Both conserved end residues are part of each CDR3.

j_call v_call cdr3_aa
TRBJ2-1 TRBV9 CASSVDGEMDNEQFF
TRBJ2-5 TRBV4-3 CASSQDLEETQYF
TRBJ2-5 TRBV9 CASSVAPGLAVQETQYF
TRBJ2-3 TRBV19 CASSMWGFTDTQYF
TRBJ2-3 TRBV11-2 CASSLDLAGASDTQYF
NA TRBV29-1 CSVAPGGTYEQYF
TRBJ1-3 TRBV7-2 CASSLADTIYF
TRBJ2-5 TRBV29-1 CSVGGRGPQETQYF
TRBJ1-1 TRBV29-1 CSVHDRGRNTEAFF
TRBJ2-1 TRBV4-3 CASSRRAGARIAGNSYNEQFF
TRBJ1-5 TRBV2 CASSEGTGDWPQHF
TRBJ2-3 TRBV9 CASTPRTGLGDTQYF
TRBJ2-5 TRBV9 CASSPHNGYQETQYF
TRBJ1-5 TRBV19 CASSTPDRVNQPQHF
TRBJ1-2 TRBV6-5 CASSRGGQYNYGYTF
TRBJ2-3 TRBV5-1 CASKFPAGDADTQYF
TRBJ2-7 TRBV13 CASTPLGPYEQYF
TRBJ1-1 TRBV30 CACRGDEAFF
TRBJ1-2 TRBV9 CASSVGGQPDGYTF
TRBJ2-5 TRBV29-1 CSVRLAGEVPQYF
TRBJ2-3 TRBV4-3 CASSPFGEGAVDTQYF
TRBJ1-3 TRBV23-1 CASSQGQLDSGNTIYF
TRBJ2-1 TRBV9 CASSVGLAGVGNEQFF
TRBJ1-4 TRBV29-1 CSVGPTGATNEKLFF
TRBJ2-1 TRBV9 CASSSMVRQGSYNEQFF
TRBJ1-3 TRBV9 CASSGATGLFGNTIYF
TRBJ2-4 TRBV5-1 CASSLDPGQGDIQYF